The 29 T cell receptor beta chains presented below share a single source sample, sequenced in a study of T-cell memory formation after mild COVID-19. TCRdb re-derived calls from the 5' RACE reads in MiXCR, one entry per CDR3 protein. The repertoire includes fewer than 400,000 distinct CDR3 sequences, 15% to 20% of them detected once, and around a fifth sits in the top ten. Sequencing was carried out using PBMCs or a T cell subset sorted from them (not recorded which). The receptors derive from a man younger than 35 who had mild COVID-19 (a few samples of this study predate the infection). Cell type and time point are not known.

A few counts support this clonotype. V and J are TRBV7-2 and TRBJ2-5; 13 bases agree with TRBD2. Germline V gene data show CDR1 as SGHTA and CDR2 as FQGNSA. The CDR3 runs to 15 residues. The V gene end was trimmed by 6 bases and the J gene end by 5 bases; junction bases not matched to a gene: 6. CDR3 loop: CASRPTSGGWETQYF. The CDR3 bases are TGTGCCAGCAGACCGACTAGCGGGGGGTGGGAGACCCAGTACTTC.

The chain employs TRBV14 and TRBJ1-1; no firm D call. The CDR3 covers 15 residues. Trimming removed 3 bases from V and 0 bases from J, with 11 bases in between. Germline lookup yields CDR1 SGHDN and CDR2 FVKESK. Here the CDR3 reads CASSHRRLLNTEAFF. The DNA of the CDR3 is TGTGCCAGCAGCCACCGACGGCTCCTGAACACTGAAGCTTTCTTT.

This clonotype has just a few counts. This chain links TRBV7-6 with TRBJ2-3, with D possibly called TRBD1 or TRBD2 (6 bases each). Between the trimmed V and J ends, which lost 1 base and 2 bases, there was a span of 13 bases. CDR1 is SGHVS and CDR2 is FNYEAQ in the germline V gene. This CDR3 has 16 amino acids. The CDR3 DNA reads TGTGCCAGCAGCTTAGGCGAGGGGGGCCCCACAGATACGCAGTATTTT. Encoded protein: CASSLGEGGPTDTQYF.

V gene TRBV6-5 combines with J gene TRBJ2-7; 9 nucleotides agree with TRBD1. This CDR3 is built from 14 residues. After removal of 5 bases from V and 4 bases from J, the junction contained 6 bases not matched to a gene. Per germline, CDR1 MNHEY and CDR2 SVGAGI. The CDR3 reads CASSPGTGKYEQYV. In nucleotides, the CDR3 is TGTGCCAGCAGTCCCGGGACAGGGAAATACGAGCAGTACGTC.

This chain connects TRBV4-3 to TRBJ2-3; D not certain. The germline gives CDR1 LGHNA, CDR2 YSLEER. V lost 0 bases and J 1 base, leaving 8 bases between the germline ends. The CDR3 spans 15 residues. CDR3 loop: CASSQDPRGTDTQYF. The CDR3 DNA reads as TGCGCCAGCAGCCAAGATCCCCGCGGCACAGATACGCAGTATTTT.

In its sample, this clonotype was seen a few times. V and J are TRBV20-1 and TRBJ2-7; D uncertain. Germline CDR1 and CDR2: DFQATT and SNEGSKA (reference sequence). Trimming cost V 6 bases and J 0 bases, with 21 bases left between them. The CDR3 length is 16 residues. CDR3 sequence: CSANRRARPISYEQYF. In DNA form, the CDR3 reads TGCAGTGCCAATCGCCGGGCTAGGCCTATCTCCTACGAGCAGTACTTC.

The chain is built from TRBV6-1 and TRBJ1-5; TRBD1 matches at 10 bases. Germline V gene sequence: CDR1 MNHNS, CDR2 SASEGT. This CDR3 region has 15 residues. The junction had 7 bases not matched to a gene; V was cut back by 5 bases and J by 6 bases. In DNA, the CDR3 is TGTGCCAGCAGTTCGACAGGGGGCAGGGGTCAGCCCCAGCATTTT. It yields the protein CASSSTGGRGQPQHF.

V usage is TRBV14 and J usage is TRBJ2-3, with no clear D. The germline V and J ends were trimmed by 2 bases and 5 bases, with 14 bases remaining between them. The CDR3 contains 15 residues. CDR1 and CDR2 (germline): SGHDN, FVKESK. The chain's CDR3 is CASSQHALVGDTQYF. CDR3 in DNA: TGTGCCAGCAGCCAACACGCTCTGGTCGGAGATACGCAGTATTTT.

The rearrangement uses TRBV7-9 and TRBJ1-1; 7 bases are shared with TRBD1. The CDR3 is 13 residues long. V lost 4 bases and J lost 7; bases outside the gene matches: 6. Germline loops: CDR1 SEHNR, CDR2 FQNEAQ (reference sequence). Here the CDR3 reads CASSSRTGLEAFF. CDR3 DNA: TGTGCCAGCAGCTCCCGGACAGGTCTTGAAGCTTTCTTT.

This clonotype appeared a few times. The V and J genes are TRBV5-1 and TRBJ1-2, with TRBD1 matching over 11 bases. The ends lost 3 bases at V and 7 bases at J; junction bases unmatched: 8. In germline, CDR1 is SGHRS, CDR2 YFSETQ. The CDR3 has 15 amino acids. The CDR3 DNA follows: TGCGCCAGCAGCTCCGACGGACAGGGGGCTGGTGGCTACACCTTC. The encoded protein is CASSSDGQGAGGYTF.

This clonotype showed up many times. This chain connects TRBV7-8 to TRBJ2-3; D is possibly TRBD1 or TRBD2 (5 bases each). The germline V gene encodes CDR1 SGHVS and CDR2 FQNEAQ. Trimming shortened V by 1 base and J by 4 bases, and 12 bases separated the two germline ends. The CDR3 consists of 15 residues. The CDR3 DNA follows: TGTGCCAGCAGCTTAGTCTGGCAGGGAGCAGATACGCAGTATTTT. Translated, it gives CASSLVWQGADTQYF.

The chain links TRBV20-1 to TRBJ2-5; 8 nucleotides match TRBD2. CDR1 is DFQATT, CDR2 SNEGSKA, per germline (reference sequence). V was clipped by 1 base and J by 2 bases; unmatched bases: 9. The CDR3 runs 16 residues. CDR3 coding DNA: TGCAGTGCTAGAGTAATGGTAGCGGGGTATCAAGAGACCCAGTACTTC. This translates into CSARVMVAGYQETQYF.

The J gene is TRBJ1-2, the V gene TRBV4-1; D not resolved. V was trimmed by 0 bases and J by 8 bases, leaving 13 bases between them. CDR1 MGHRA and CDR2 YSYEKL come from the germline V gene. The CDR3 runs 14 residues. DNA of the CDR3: TGCGCCAGCAGCCAAGATAGCGCACCTGGAGGCTACACCTTC. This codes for CASSQDSAPGGYTF.

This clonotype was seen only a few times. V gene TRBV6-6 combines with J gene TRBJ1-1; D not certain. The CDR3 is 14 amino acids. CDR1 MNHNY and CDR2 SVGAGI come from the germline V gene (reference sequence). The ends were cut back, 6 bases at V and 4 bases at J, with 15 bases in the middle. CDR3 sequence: CASSWMESSTEAFF. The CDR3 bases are TGTGCCAGCAGCTGGATGGAATCTAGCACTGAAGCTTTCTTT.

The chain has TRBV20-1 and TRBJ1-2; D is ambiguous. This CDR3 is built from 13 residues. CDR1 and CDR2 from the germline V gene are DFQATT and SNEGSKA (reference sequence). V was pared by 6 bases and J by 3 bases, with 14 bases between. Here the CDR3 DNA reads TGCAGTGCGACCCCTATGGGCGACTATGGCTACACCTTC. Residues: CSATPMGDYGYTF.

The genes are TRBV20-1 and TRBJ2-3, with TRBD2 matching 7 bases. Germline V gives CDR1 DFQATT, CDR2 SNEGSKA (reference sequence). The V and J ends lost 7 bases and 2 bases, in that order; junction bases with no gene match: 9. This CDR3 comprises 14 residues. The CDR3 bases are TGCAGTGAGGTGGGGGGGAAGACCACAGATACGCAGTATTTT. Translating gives CSEVGGKTTDTQYF.

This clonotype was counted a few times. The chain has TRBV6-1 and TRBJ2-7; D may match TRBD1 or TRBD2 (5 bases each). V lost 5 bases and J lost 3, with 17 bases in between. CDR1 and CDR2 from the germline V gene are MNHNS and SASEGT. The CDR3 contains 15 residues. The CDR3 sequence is CASSRDVREGYEQYF. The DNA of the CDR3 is TGTGCCAGCAGTCGGGACGTCCGTGAGGGCTACGAGCAGTACTTC.

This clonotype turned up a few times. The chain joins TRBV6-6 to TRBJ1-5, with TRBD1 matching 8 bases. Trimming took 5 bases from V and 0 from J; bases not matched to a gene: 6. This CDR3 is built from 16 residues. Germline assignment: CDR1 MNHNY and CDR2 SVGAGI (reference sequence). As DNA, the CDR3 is TGTGCCAGCAGTAGCGGACAGGGCTCTAGCAATCAGCCCCAGCATTTT. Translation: CASSSGQGSSNQPQHF.

The DNA of the CDR3 is TGTGCCAGCAGACTGACAGGGATGAACGAGCAGTACTTC. It translates to CASRLTGMNEQYF. This rearrangement joins TRBV7-2 to TRBJ2-7; 7 nucleotides line up with TRBD1. Germline CDR1 SGHTA, CDR2 FQGNSA. With 6 bases clipped from V and 5 bases from J, the junction kept 7 bases outside the gene matches. This CDR3 is built from 13 residues.

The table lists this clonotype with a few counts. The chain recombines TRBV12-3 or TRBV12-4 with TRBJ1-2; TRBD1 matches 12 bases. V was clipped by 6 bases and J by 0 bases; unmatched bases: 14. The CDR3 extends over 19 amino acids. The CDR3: CASSPGTGGGRGANYGYTF. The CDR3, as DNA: TGTGCCAGCAGCCCCGGGACAGGGGGCGGTCGGGGAGCTAACTATGGCTACACCTTC.

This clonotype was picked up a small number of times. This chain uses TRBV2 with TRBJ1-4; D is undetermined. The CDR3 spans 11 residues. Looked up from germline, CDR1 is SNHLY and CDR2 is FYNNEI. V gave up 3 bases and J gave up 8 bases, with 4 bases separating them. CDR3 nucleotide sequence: TGTGCCAGCAGTGACTGGGAAAAACTGTTTTTT. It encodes CASSDWEKLFF.

The CDR3 DNA reads TGCGCCAGCCGCCCCGGGACAGGGGGCAAAAGCTCTGGGGCCAACGTCCTGACTTTC. Its translation: CASRPGTGGKSSGANVLTF. This chain links TRBV5-1 with TRBJ2-6, with 12 nucleotides matching TRBD1. The junction had 11 bases not matched to a gene; V was cut back by 7 bases and J by 0 bases. The CDR3 loop spans 19 amino acids. Germline CDR1 is SGHRS and CDR2 is YFSETQ.

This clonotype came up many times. CDR3 in DNA: TGTGCCAGCAGCTTGGGTAGGGAGGTCGTCGGGGAGCTGTTTTTT. This codes for CASSLGREVVGELFF. The genes are TRBV11-2 and TRBJ2-2; tentatively, D is TRBD2 (6 bases). V lost 3 bases to trimming and J lost 7 bases, with 15 bases between them. CDR1 is SGHAT, CDR2 FQNNGV, per germline. This CDR3 region has 15 residues.

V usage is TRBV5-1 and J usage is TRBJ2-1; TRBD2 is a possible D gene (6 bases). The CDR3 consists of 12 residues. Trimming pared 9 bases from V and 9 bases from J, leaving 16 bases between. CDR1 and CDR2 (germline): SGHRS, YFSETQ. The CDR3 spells CATGGIGSEQFF. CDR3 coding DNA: TGCGCCACCGGGGGAATAGGAAGTGAGCAGTTCTTC. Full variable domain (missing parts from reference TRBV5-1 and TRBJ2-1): KAGVTQTPRYLIKTRGQQVTLSCSPISGHRSVSWYQQTPGQGLQFLFEYFSETQRNKGNFPGRFSGRQFSNSRSEMNVSTLELGDSALYLCATGGIGSEQFFGPGTRLTVL.

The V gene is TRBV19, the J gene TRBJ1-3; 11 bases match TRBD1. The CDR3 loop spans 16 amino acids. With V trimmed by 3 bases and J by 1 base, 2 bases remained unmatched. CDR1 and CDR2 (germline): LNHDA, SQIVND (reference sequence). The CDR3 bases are TGTGCCAGTAGTATTGGACAGGGGGCTTCTGGAAACACCATATATTTT. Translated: CASSIGQGASGNTIYF.

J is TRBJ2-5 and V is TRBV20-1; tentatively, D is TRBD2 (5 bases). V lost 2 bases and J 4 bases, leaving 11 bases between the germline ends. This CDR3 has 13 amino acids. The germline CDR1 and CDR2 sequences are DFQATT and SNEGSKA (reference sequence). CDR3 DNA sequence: TGCAGTGCTAGAACAGCACGGGGAGAGACCCAGTACTTC. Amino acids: CSARTARGETQYF.

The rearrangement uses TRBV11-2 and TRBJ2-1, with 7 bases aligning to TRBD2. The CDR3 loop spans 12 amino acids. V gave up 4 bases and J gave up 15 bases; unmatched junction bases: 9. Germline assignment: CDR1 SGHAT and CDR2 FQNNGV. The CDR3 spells CASSSLLAKVFF. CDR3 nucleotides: TGTGCCAGCAGCTCCCTACTAGCGAAGGTGTTCTTC. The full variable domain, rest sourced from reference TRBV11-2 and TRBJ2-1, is EAGVAQSPRYKIIEKRQSVAFWCNPISGHATLYWYQQILGQGPKLLIQFQNNGVVDDSQLPKDRFSAERLKGVDSTLKIQPAKLEDSAVYLCASSSLLAKVFFGPGTRLTVL.

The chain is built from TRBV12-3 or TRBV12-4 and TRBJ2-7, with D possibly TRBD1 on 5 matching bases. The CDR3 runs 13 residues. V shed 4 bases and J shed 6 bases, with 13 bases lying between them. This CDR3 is CASSYGLGREQYV. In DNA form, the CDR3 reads TGTGCCAGCAGTTATGGTTTGGGGCGCGAGCAGTACGTC.

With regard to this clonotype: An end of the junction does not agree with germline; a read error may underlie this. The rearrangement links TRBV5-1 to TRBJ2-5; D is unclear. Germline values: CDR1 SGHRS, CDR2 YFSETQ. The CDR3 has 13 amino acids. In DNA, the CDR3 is TGCGTCAGCAGCAACCGGGACCAAGAGACCCAGTACTTC. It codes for CVSSNRDQETQYF.